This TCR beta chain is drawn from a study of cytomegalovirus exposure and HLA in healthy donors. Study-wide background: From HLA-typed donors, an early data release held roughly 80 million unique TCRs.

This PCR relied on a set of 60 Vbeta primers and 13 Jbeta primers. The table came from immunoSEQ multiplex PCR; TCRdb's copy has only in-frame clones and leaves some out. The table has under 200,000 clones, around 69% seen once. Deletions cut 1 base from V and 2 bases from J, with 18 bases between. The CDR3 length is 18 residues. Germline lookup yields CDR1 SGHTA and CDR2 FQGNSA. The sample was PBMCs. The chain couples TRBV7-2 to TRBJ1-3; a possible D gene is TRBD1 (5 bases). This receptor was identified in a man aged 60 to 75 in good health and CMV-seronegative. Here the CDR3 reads CASSLGGGGAVAGNTIYF. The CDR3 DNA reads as TGTGCCAGCAGCTTAGGGGGAGGAGGGGCGGTGGCTGGAAACACCATATATTTT.